The source of this T cell receptor (beta chain) is a study of T cell repertoires in cytomegalovirus infection. TCRdb re-derived calls from the reads in MiXCR, one entry per CDR3 protein. This table holds just under 500,000 distinct CDR3 sequences, 25% to 35% found once. CDR1 and CDR2 (germline): SEHNR, FQNEAQ (reference sequence). V was cut by 1 base and J by 6 bases, with 8 bases left in between. This CDR3 contains 13 residues. This clonotype has a count of ten or more. Antigen specificity is unknown. The V call is TRBV7-9, the J call TRBJ2-3; D is unresolved. The receptor was isolated from a human donor in good health (CMV status not recorded). Some clones in this sample may be carry-over from other donors' samples. The source material was cultured PBMCs, sampled from culture after CMV antigen stimulation. This CDR3 is CASSLGTWDTQYF. The CDR3 nucleotides read TGTGCCAGCAGCTTAGGCACCTGGGATACGCAGTATTTT.